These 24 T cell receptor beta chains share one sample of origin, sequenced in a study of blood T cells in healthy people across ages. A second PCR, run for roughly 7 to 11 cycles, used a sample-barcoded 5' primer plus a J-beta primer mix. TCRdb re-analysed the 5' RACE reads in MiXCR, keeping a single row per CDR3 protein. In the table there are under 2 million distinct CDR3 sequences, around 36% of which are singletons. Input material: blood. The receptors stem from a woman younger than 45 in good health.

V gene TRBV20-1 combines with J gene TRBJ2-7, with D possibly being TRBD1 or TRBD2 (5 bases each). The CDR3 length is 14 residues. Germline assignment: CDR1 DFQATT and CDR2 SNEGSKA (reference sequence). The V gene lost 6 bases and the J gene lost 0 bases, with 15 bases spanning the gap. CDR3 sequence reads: CSAGSGTSSYEQYF. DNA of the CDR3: TGCAGTGCGGGTTCCGGGACCAGCTCCTACGAGCAGTACTTC.

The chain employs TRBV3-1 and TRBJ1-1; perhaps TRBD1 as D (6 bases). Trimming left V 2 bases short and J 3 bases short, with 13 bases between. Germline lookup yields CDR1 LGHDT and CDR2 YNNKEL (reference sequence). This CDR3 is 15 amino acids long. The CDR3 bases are TGTGCCAGCAGCCAACCCTTTGGGGGGCACACTGAAGCTTTCTTT. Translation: CASSQPFGGHTEAFF. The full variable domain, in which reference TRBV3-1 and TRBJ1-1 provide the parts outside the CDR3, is DTAVSQTPKYLVTQMGNDKSIKCEQNLGHDTMYWYKQDSKKFLKIMFSYNNKELIINETVPNRFSPKSPDKAHLNLHINSLELGDSAVYFCASSQPFGGHTEAFFGQGTRLTVV.

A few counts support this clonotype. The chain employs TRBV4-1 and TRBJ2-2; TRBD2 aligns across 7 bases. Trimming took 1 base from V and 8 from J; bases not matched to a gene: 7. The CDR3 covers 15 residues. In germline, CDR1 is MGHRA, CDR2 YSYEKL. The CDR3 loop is CASSQGPSGGGELFF. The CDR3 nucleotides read TGCGCCAGCAGCCAAGGTCCTAGCGGAGGGGGGGAGCTGTTTTTT.

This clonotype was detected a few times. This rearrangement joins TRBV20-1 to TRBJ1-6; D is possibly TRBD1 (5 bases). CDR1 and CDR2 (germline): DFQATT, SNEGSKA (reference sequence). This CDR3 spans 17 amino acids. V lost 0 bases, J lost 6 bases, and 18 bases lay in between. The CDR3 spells CSARDQTRGASNSPLHF. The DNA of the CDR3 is TGCAGTGCTAGAGATCAGACCCGCGGGGCCAGTAATTCACCCCTCCACTTT.

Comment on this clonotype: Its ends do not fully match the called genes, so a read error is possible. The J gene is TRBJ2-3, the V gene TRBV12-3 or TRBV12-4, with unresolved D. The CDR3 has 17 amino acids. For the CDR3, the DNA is TGTGCCAGCAGTTTAGGGATCTCAAGAGCGCCCACAGATGCGCAGTATTTT. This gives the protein CASSLGISRAPTDAQYF.

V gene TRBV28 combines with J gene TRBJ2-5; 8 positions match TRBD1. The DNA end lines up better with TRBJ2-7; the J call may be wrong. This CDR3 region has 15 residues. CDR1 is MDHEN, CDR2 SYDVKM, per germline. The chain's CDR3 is CASSPTDRVSSEQYF. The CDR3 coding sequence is TGTGCCAGCAGTCCCACGGACAGGGTTTCTAGCGAGCAGTACTTC.

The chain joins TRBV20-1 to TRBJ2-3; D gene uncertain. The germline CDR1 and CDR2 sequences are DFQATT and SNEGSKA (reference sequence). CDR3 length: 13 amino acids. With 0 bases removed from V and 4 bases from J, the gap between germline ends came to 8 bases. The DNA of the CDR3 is TGCAGTGCTAGAGACAGCTACTCAGATACGCAGTATTTT. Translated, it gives CSARDSYSDTQYF.

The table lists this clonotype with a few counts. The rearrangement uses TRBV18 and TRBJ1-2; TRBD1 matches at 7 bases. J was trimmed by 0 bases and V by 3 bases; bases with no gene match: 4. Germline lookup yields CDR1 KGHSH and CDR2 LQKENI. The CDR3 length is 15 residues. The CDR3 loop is CASSPGTEPNYGYTF. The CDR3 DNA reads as TGTGCCAGCTCACCGGGGACAGAGCCTAACTATGGCTACACCTTC.

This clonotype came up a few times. CDR3 sequence reads: CATSDLGQGDEKLFF. The CDR3 DNA reads as TGTGCCACCAGTGATTTGGGGCAGGGTGACGAAAAACTGTTTTTT. The genes are TRBV24-1 and TRBJ1-4; D is perhaps TRBD1 (5 bases). CDR1 and CDR2 (germline): KGHDR, SFDVKD. The length of the CDR3 is 15 residues. Deletions cut 0 bases from V and 8 bases from J, with 12 bases between.

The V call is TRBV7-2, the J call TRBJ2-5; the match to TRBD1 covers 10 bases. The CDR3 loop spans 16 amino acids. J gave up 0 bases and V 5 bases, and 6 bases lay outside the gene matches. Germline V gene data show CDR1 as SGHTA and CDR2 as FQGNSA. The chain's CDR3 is CASSLGTGVNQETQYF. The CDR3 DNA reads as TGTGCCAGCAGCCTCGGGACAGGGGTAAACCAAGAGACCCAGTACTTC.

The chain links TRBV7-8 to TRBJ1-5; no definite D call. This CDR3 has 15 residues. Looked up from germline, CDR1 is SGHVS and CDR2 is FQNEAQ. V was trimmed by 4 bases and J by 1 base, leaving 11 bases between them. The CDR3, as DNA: TGTGCCAGCAGCTCATTGGTCCCGAGCAATCAGCCCCAGCATTTT. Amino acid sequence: CASSSLVPSNQPQHF.

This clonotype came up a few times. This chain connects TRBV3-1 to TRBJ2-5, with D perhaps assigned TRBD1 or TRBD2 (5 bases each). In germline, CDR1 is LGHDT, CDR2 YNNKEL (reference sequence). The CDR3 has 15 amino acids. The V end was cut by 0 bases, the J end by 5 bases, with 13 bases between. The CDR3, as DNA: TGTGCCAGCAGCCAAGACTCAATGGGGGTCGAGACCCAGTACTTC. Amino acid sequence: CASSQDSMGVETQYF.

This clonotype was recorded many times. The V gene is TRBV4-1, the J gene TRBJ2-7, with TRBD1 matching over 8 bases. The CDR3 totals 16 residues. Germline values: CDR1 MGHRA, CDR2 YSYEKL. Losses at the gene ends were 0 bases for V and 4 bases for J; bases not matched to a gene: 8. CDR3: CASSQDYGRGQYEQYF. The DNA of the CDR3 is TGCGCCAGCAGCCAAGATTACGGCAGGGGGCAATACGAGCAGTACTTC.

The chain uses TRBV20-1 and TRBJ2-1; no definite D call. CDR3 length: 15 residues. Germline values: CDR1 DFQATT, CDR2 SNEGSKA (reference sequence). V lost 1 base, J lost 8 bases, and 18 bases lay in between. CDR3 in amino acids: CSARGDPGSVHEQFF. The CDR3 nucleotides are TGCAGTGCTAGAGGTGACCCCGGATCCGTGCATGAGCAGTTCTTC.

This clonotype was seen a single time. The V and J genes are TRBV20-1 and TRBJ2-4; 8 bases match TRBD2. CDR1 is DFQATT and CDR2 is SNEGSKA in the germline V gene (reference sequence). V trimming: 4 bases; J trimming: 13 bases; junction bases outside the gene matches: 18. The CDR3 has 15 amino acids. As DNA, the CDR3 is TGCAGTGCTATACAGACCGGGACTAGATCCAGCGGGCAGTACTTC. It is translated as CSAIQTGTRSSGQYF.

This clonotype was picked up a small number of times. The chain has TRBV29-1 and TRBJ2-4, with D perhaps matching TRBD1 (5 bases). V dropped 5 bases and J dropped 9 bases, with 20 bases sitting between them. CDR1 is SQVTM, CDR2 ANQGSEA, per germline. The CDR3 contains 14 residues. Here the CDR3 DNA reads TGCAGCGTTTTATTGGACACCCAGTGTGGCATTCAGTACTTC. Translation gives CSVLLDTQCGIQYF. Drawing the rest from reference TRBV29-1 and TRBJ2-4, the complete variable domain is SAVISQKPSRDICQRGTSLTIQCQVDSQVTMMFWYRQQPGQSLTLIATANQGSEATYESGFVIDKFPISRPNLTFSTLTVSNMSPEDSSIYLCSVLLDTQCGIQYFGAGTRLSVL.

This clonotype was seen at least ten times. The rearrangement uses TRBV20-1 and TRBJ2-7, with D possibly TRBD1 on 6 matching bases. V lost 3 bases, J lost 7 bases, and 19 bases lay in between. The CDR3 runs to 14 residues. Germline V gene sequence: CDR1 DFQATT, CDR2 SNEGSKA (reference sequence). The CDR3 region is CSARNRDNRREQYF. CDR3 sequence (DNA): TGCAGTGCTAGGAACCGGGACAATCGGAGGGAGCAGTACTTC.

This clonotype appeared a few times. CDR3 sequence (DNA): TGTGCCTGGAGTCCCCCCCGGCAGTCCTCAAGGAGGGAGCAGTACTTC. Its translation is CAWSPPRQSSRREQYF. The rearrangement joins TRBV30 to TRBJ2-5; TRBD2 is a possible D gene (6 bases). Germline CDR1 reads GTSNPN; CDR2 reads SVGIG (reference sequence). V was trimmed by 2 bases and J by 11 bases, leaving 27 bases between them. The CDR3 is 16 amino acids.

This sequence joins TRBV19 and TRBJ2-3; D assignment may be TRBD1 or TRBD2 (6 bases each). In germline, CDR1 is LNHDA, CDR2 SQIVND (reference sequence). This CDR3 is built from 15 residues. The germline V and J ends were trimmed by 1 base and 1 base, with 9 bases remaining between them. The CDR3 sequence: CASSIAEGGTDTQYF. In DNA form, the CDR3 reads TGTGCCAGTAGTATAGCGGAGGGGGGCACAGATACGCAGTATTTT.

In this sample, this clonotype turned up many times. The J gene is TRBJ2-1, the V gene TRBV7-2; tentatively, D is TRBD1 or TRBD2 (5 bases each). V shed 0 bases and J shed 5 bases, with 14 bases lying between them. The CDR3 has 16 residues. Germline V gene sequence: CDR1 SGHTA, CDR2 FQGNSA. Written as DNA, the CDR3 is TGTGCCAGCAGCTTAGCGCTCGGGGCTCCCGACAATGAGCAGTTCTTC. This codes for CASSLALGAPDNEQFF.

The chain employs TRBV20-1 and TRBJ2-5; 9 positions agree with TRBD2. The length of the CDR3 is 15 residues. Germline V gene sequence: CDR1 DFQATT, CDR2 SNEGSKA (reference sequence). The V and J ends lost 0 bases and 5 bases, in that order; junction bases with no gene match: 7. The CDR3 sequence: CSARDRAGGRETQYF. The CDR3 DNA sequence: TGCAGTGCTAGAGACCGAGCGGGGGGTAGGGAGACCCAGTACTTC.

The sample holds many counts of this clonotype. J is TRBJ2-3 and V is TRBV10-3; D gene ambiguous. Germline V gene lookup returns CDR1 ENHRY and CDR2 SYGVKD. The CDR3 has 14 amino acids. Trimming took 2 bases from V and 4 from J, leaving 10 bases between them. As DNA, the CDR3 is TGTGCCATCAGTGAGCCAGCTCGTCCAGATACGCAGTATTTT. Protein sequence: CAISEPARPDTQYF.

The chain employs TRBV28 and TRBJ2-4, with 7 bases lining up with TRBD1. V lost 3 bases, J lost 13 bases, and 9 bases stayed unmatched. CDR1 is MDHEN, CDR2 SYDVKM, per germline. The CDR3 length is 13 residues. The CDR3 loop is CASSLDRTYGQYF. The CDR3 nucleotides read TGTGCCAGCAGTTTGGACAGGACTTACGGGCAGTACTTC.

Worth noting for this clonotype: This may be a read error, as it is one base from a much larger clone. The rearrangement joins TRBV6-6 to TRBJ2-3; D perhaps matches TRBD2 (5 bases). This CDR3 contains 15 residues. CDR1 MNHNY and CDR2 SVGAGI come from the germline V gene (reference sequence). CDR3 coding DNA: TGTGCCGGCAGTTACGGGGTCACAGGCACAGATACGCAGTATTTT. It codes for CAGSYGVTGTDTQYF.